Below are 26 T cell receptor beta chains sequenced from a single sample in a study of OX40 agonist ivuxolimab in advanced cancers. Profiled with immunoSEQ multiplex PCR; TCRdb holds only in-frame clones, not every one. The sample yields around 60,000 clones, over 70% seen once. This sample comprised CD4+ or CD8+ T cells sorted from blood, obtained in a trial of the OX40 agonist ivuxolimab. The source of these receptors is an adult with an advanced solid tumor such as melanoma, head and neck, liver or kidney cancer.

This clone was detected only a few times. The CDR3 DNA reads TGTGCCAGCAGCTTGGGGACAGGTCTTAACTACGAGCAGTACTTC. This sequence encodes CASSLGTGLNYEQYF. The V call is TRBV5-4, the J call TRBJ2-7, with TRBD1 matching over 7 bases. V shed 0 bases and J 3 bases; nucleotides not matched to a gene: 6. Germline V gene data show CDR1 as SGHNT and CDR2 as YYREEE (reference sequence). The CDR3 has 15 amino acids.

The J gene is TRBJ1-1, the V gene TRBV5-1, with D uncertain. The CDR3 runs to 13 residues. Trimming stripped 3 bases from V and 2 bases from J, with 8 bases between. CDR1 and CDR2 (germline): SGHRS, YFSETQ. In nucleotides, the CDR3 is TGCGCCAGCAGCTGGACGTTAAACACTGAAGCTTTCTTT. It translates to CASSWTLNTEAFF.

The chain employs TRBV7-2 and TRBJ2-2; D unclear. There are 16 residues in the CDR3. Germline V CDR1 and CDR2: SGHTA, FQGNSA. Between the trimmed V and J ends, which lost 1 base and 1 base, there was a span of 10 bases. DNA for the CDR3: TGTGCCAGCAGCTTAGTGGCAGGTGGGAACACCGGGGAGCTGTTTTTT. This encodes CASSLVAGGNTGELFF.

This chain links TRBV6-5 with TRBJ2-1, with 11 bases that match TRBD1. The CDR3 is 14 amino acids. Germline CDR1 and CDR2: MNHEY and SVGAGI. J lost 10 bases, V lost 5 bases, and 7 bases had no gene match. The CDR3, as DNA: TGTGCCAGCAGTCCGGACAGGGGGCTCCGCGAGCAGTTCTTC. This translates into CASSPDRGLREQFF.

This clone appeared a single time. This chain connects TRBV5-1 to TRBJ1-1, with D hard to call. Germline V gene lookup returns CDR1 SGHRS and CDR2 YFSETQ. V was trimmed by 3 bases and J by 6 bases, leaving 12 bases between them. This CDR3 is 13 amino acids long. The CDR3 reads CASSYTTWAEAFF. CDR3 bases: TGCGCCAGCAGCTATACGACGTGGGCTGAAGCTTTCTTT.

J is TRBJ2-5 and V is TRBV18, with a possible D match to TRBD1 (5 bases). This CDR3 contains 15 residues. V lost 3 bases and J lost 5, with 16 bases in between. The germline gives CDR1 KGHSH, CDR2 LQKENI. The CDR3 DNA reads TGTGCCAGCTCACCCTCGGGCAGGGATAGGGAGACCCAGTACTTC. The encoded protein is CASSPSGRDRETQYF. Full variable domain (outside the CDR3, taken from reference TRBV18 and TRBJ2-5): NAGVMQNPRHLVRRRGQEARLRCSPMKGHSHVYWYRQLPEEGLKFMVYLQKENIIDESGMPKERFSAEFPKEGPSILRIQQVVRGDSAAYFCASSPSGRDRETQYFGPGTRLLVL.

The V call is TRBV2, the J call TRBJ2-7; TRBD2 agrees at 14 bases. The CDR3 consists of 15 residues. V was pared by 8 bases and J by 0 bases, with 3 bases of the junction left unmatched. Germline V gene lookup returns CDR1 SNHLY and CDR2 FYNNEI. CDR3 DNA: TGTGCCAGCCGACTAGCGGGGGGGAGCTCCTACGAGCAGTACTTC. Translated, it gives CASRLAGGSSYEQYF.

The chain combines TRBV30 with TRBJ2-7; D is uncertain. Trimming left V 2 bases short and J 3 bases short, with 11 bases between. There are 13 residues in the CDR3. CDR1 is GTSNPN and CDR2 is SVGIG in the germline V gene (reference sequence). Written as DNA, the CDR3 is TGTGCCTGGAGTAAAGGACCCCTCTACGAGCAGTACTTC. Translating it yields CAWSKGPLYEQYF.

This clone is a singleton in its sample. The rearrangement joins TRBV6-5 to TRBJ2-1, with 7 bases that match TRBD2. The germline V gene encodes CDR1 MNHEY and CDR2 SVGAGI. The CDR3 has 15 residues. V was pared by 3 bases and J by 1 base, with 3 bases of the junction left unmatched. The CDR3 DNA sequence: TGTGCCAGCAGTTATTGGCGGGAGTCCTACAATGAGCAGTTCTTC. Amino acids: CASSYWRESYNEQFF.

The chain has TRBV28 and TRBJ2-5, with a weak D call TRBD2 (7 bases). V shed 5 bases and J shed 5 bases, with 15 bases lying between them. The CDR3 is made up of 14 amino acids. Germline lookup yields CDR1 MDHEN and CDR2 SYDVKM. CDR3 in DNA: TGTGCCAGCAGTGGACCCAGGGGAGGGGAGACCCAGTACTTC. It translates to CASSGPRGGETQYF.

The CDR3 loop is CASERGASGTEAFF. The CDR3 coding sequence is TGTGCCAGCGAACGGGGGGCTTCGGGCACTGAAGCTTTCTTT. The chain recombines TRBV6-1 with TRBJ1-1, with D possibly TRBD1 on 6 matching bases. This CDR3 spans 14 amino acids. Germline assignment: CDR1 MNHNS and CDR2 SASEGT. V gave up 8 bases and J gave up 4 bases, with 17 bases separating them.

The rearrangement links TRBV5-1 to TRBJ2-5, with D possibly being TRBD2 (6 bases). The germline V gene has CDR1 SGHRS and CDR2 YFSETQ. Trimming cost V 5 bases and J 2 bases, with 16 bases left between them. This CDR3 has 15 residues. The CDR3 bases are TGCGCCAGCAGTGATTTTAGCGGCGTTCAAGAGACCCAGTACTTC. The encoded protein is CASSDFSGVQETQYF.

CDR3 loop: CASSLSETAFTDTQYF. The CDR3 DNA sequence: TGCGCCAGCAGCTTGTCCGAGACAGCTTTCACAGATACGCAGTATTTT. The rearrangement joins TRBV5-1 to TRBJ2-3; D possibly corresponds to TRBD1 (5 bases). Deletions cut 1 base from V and 2 bases from J, with 14 bases between. The CDR3 totals 16 residues. Germline lookup yields CDR1 SGHRS and CDR2 YFSETQ.

The chain employs TRBV5-3 and TRBJ1-5; 7 positions match TRBD1. TRBV5-3 is an open reading frame whose function is uncertain. This CDR3 is 16 amino acids long. V lost 3 bases to trimming and J lost 0 bases; unmatched junction nucleotides: 6. The CDR3 bases are TGTGCCAGAAGCTGGGTAGGGGGCTATAGCAATCAGCCCCAGCATTTT. Its protein is CARSWVGGYSNQPQHF.

This clone was seen only a few times. The V call is TRBV28, the J call TRBJ1-6, with a weak D call TRBD1 (5 bases). CDR3 length: 15 amino acids. Trimming shortened V by 5 bases and J by 0 bases, and 8 bases separated the two germline ends. Germline CDR1 reads MDHEN; CDR2 reads SYDVKM. Written as DNA, the CDR3 is TGTGCCAGCAGTCCAGGGAGCTCCTATAATTCACCCCTCCACTTT. This codes for CASSPGSSYNSPLHF.

J is TRBJ2-1 and V is TRBV30; D is perhaps TRBD2 (6 bases). CDR1 is GTSNPN and CDR2 is SVGIG in the germline V gene (reference sequence). The CDR3 has 13 amino acids. Trimming took off 4 bases at V and 8 bases at J, with 15 bases between the two ends. The CDR3 DNA follows: TGTGCCTGGACTCGGACGGAGGGGTATGAGCAGTTCTTC. Its translation is CAWTRTEGYEQFF. Full variable domain (missing parts from reference TRBV30 and TRBJ2-1): SQTIHQWPATLVQPVGSPLSLECTVEGTSNPNLYWYRQAAGRGLQLLFYSVGIGQISSEVPQNLSASRPQDRQFILSSKKLLLSDSGFYLCAWTRTEGYEQFFGPGTRLTVL.

In regard to this clone: Relative to the germline gene, one junction end is altered; a read error may explain this. This chain joins TRBV28 and TRBJ2-2, with a weak D call TRBD2 (5 bases). CDR1 is MDHEN and CDR2 is SYDVKM in the germline V gene. The CDR3 is made up of 15 amino acids. The CDR3 region is CASSSPLGETGELLF. The CDR3 coding sequence is TGTGCCAGCAGTTCCCCTCTCGGGGAGACCGGGGAGCTGCTTTTT.

The J gene is TRBJ2-2, the V gene TRBV25-1; D possibly corresponds to TRBD1 (5 bases). Germline assignment: CDR1 MGHDK and CDR2 SYGVNS. This CDR3 has 14 amino acids. V was trimmed by 6 bases and J by 3 bases, leaving 11 bases between them. CDR3 in DNA: TGTGCCAGCAGCCAGGGATCTGACACCGGGGAGCTGTTTTTT. It yields the protein CASSQGSDTGELFF.

In DNA form, the CDR3 reads TGCGCCAGCAGTGAGTCGGGGGTACTGAAGGCTTTCTTT. Translating it yields CASSESGVLKAFF. The chain employs TRBV10-1 and TRBJ1-1; D is perhaps TRBD1 (5 bases). The V end was cut by 0 bases, the J end by 11 bases, with 13 bases between. This CDR3 spans 13 amino acids. From germline, CDR1 is WNHNN and CDR2 SYGVQD (reference sequence).

In its sample, this clone was seen once. Here the CDR3 DNA reads TGTGCCAGCAGCGTGACAGGGGGGAATTCACCCCTCCACTTT. Translation gives CASSVTGGNSPLHF. The V and J genes are TRBV7-3 and TRBJ1-6; 9 bases line up with TRBD1. V lost 5 bases and J lost 7; bases outside the gene matches: 3. CDR1 is SGHTA and CDR2 is FQGTGA in the germline V gene. CDR3 length: 14 amino acids.

This chain links TRBV2 with TRBJ2-7; D is uncertain. The CDR3 length is 14 residues. The V end lost 6 bases, the J end lost 3 bases, and 15 bases lay between the germline ends. The germline CDR1 and CDR2 sequences are SNHLY and FYNNEI. CDR3 sequence (DNA): TGTGCCAGCAGGATGTCTGATGCTTTCTACGAGCAGTACTTC. Translated, it gives CASRMSDAFYEQYF.

The rearrangement joins TRBV5-4 to TRBJ1-1, with TRBD1 as a possible D gene (6 bases). Germline assignment: CDR1 SGHNT and CDR2 YYREEE (reference sequence). The CDR3 totals 14 residues. V shed 6 bases and J shed 4 bases, with 16 bases lying between them. The CDR3 bases are TGTGCCAGCACCCTCGAGGGGGGAAGCACTGAAGCTTTCTTT. Its translation: CASTLEGGSTEAFF.

The gene calls are TRBV9 and TRBJ2-2; D is tentatively TRBD1 or TRBD2 (5 bases each). CDR3 length: 14 amino acids. CDR1 SGDLS and CDR2 YYNGEE come from the germline V gene. V was cut by 5 bases and J by 4 bases, with 12 bases left in between. CDR3 coding DNA: TGTGCCAGCAGGGGGGAACAGACCACCGGGGAGCTGTTTTTT. Translating it yields CASRGEQTTGELFF.

V and J are TRBV5-1 and TRBJ2-2, with 12 bases matching TRBD2. Germline CDR1 is SGHRS and CDR2 is YFSETQ. The J segment lost 2 bases and the V segment lost 6 bases, leaving 2 bases of the junction unmatched. The CDR3 runs 15 residues. CDR3 loop: CASTGLAGNTGELFF. Written as DNA, the CDR3 is TGCGCCAGCACCGGACTAGCGGGAAACACCGGGGAGCTGTTTTTT. The variable domain in full, with the rest retrieved from reference TRBV5-1 and TRBJ2-2, is KAGVTQTPRYLIKTRGQQVTLSCSPISGHRSVSWYQQTPGQGLQFLFEYFSETQRNKGNFPGRFSGRQFSNSRSEMNVSTLELGDSALYLCASTGLAGNTGELFFGEGSRLTVL.

This sequence joins TRBV7-6 and TRBJ2-7; no definite D call. From germline, CDR1 is SGHVS and CDR2 FNYEAQ. V shed 1 base and J shed 0 bases, with 7 bases lying between them. The CDR3 totals 14 residues. CDR3 region: CASSLVGASYEQYF. CDR3 in DNA: TGTGCCAGCAGCTTAGTGGGTGCCTCCTACGAGCAGTACTTC.

The V and J genes are TRBV6-4 and TRBJ1-2; D may be TRBD1 (6 bases). Germline CDR1 is MRHNA and CDR2 is SNTAGT. V was shortened by 4 bases and J by 4 bases, with 10 bases between the two germline ends. CDR3 size: 13 residues. The CDR3, as DNA: TGTGCCAGCAGTGTAACAGGGTCCTATGGCTACACCTTC. Protein sequence: CASSVTGSYGYTF.